This T cell receptor beta chain was sequenced for a study of blood T cells in healthy people across ages. Caucasian, healthy and from Russia, the donors were aged between about 6 and 100. Trimming shortened V by 6 bases and J by 1 base, and 14 bases separated the two germline ends. CDR1 is SGHRS, CDR2 YFSETQ, per germline. This CDR3 is built from 14 residues. Together with a sample-barcoded 5' primer, a J-beta primer mix was included in a second PCR lasting roughly 6 to 12 cycles. MiXCR, run by TCRdb on the 5' RACE reads, gives a single entry per CDR3 protein. Among 800,000 to 950,000 distinct CDR3 sequences listed, approximately 32% were seen once. The sample was also linked to a second study, of T cells of mothers and their children.

The TCR was taken from a woman between 35 and 50 years old in good health. The specimen sequenced was blood. The chain employs TRBV5-1 and TRBJ2-7, with a possible D match to TRBD1 (7 bases). As DNA, the CDR3 is TGCGCCAGCATCTGGGGGGACAGTTCCTACGAGCAGTACTTC. Its protein is CASIWGDSSYEQYF. The variable domain in full, completed from reference TRBV5-1 and TRBJ2-7, reads KAGVTQTPRYLIKTRGQQVTLSCSPISGHRSVSWYQQTPGQGLQFLFEYFSETQRNKGNFPGRFSGRQFSNSRSEMNVSTLELGDSALYLCASIWGDSSYEQYFGPGTRLTVT.